Shown below are 13 T cell receptor beta chains from a single sample sequenced in a study of cytomegalovirus exposure and HLA in healthy donors. Amplification used 60 Vbeta primers and 13 Jbeta primers. Using immunoSEQ multiplex PCR, the repertoire was profiled, and TCRdb retains in-frame clones only, with some absent. The profile shows fewer than 60,000 clones, about 50% of them singletons. Source material: PBMCs. These receptors originate from a human donor in good health.

The rearrangement links TRBV5-6 to TRBJ2-1; 11 bases align to TRBD2. The CDR3 extends over 19 amino acids. Germline V gene sequence: CDR1 SGHDT, CDR2 YYEEEE. With 6 bases clipped from V and 6 bases from J, the junction kept 20 bases outside the gene matches. The CDR3 coding sequence is TGTGCCAGCATCCCAATGGGAGGGGCTAGCGGGGGGTCACCCAATGAGCAGTTCTTC. Its protein product is CASIPMGGASGGSPNEQFF.

The rearrangement joins TRBV27 to TRBJ1-1; 7 bases line up with TRBD1. Unmatched junction bases numbered 13, after V lost 7 bases and J lost 11 bases. Germline lookup yields CDR1 MNHEY and CDR2 SMNVEV (reference sequence). The CDR3 sequence is 13 residues long. The CDR3 sequence is CASIPTGAVRAFF. CDR3 nucleotide sequence: TGTGCCAGCATTCCCACAGGGGCGGTTCGGGCTTTCTTT.

The CDR3 DNA follows: TGTGCCATCAGCTACCCGGAGGGGTCCCCCAACTATGGCTACACCTTC. It specifies CAISYPEGSPNYGYTF. The rearrangement uses TRBV10-3 and TRBJ1-2; tentatively, D is TRBD1 (5 bases). Germline V gene sequence: CDR1 ENHRY, CDR2 SYGVKD. V lost 6 bases to trimming and J lost 2 bases, with 19 bases between them. The CDR3 totals 16 residues.

The chain employs TRBV2 and TRBJ1-6; D is unclear. CDR1 is SNHLY, CDR2 FYNNEI, per germline. This CDR3 is built from 12 residues. The V end lost 3 bases, the J end lost 8 bases, and 5 bases lay between the germline ends. CDR3 loop: CASSDLHSPLHF. In DNA form, the CDR3 reads TGTGCCAGCAGTGACCTCCATTCACCCCTCCACTTT. The variable domain in full, completed from reference TRBV2 and TRBJ1-6, reads EPEVTQTPSHQVTQMGQEVILRCVPISNHLYFYWYRQILGQKVEFLVSFYNNEISEKSEIFDDQFSVERPDGSNFTLKIRSTKLEDSAMYFCASSDLHSPLHFGNGTRLTVT.

The chain carries TRBV9 and TRBJ2-2; tentatively, D is TRBD1 (6 bases). In germline, CDR1 is SGDLS, CDR2 YYNGEE. The CDR3 is 15 residues long. The V gene lost 8 bases and the J gene lost 0 bases, with 14 bases spanning the gap. DNA for the CDR3: TGTGCCAGTCGACGACAGGAAACGAACACCGGGGAGCTGTTTTTT. Translated: CASRRQETNTGELFF.

The chain carries TRBV6-5 and TRBJ1-2, with TRBD1 identical over 7 bases. This CDR3 spans 13 amino acids. Germline CDR1 is MNHEY and CDR2 is SVGAGI. V dropped 5 bases and J dropped 7; count of bases not matched to a gene: 7. The CDR3 DNA reads TGTGCCAGCAGTCAATGGACAGGTTCTGGCTACACCTTC. It specifies CASSQWTGSGYTF.

The table lists this clone with a few counts. The rearrangement joins TRBV4-1 to TRBJ2-1, with 7 positions matching TRBD1. The CDR3 runs to 17 residues. The ends lost 3 bases at V and 2 bases at J; junction bases unmatched: 10. CDR1 is MGHRA, CDR2 YSYEKL, per germline. The chain's CDR3 is CASSHPGKDRTYNEQFF. For the CDR3, the DNA is TGCGCCAGCAGCCATCCTGGGAAGGACAGGACCTACAATGAGCAGTTCTTC.

This sequence joins TRBV5-6 and TRBJ2-7, with 7 bases aligning to TRBD1. CDR3 length: 13 amino acids. The germline V gene has CDR1 SGHDT and CDR2 YYEEEE. The V segment lost 2 bases and the J segment 4 bases; nucleotides outside the gene matches: 3. CDR3 DNA sequence: TGTGCCAGCAGCTTTAGGGGGCCATACGAGCAGTACTTC. As protein: CASSFRGPYEQYF.

This clone came up a few times. The chain employs TRBV5-6 and TRBJ2-5; 7 bases align to TRBD1. The last part of the DNA fits TRBJ2-7 better; the J call may be wrong. CDR3 length: 15 amino acids. CDR1 is SGHDT and CDR2 is YYEEEE in the germline V gene. The CDR3 loop reads CASSSRQGTYYEQYF. As DNA, the CDR3 is TGTGCCAGCAGCTCCCGACAGGGAACTTACTACGAGCAGTACTTC.

This clone was found a few times. CDR3 residues: CASSFGLARYSYEQYF. The CDR3 DNA sequence: TGTGCCAGCAGCTTCGGTCTCGCGCGTTACTCCTACGAGCAGTACTTC. The V and J genes are TRBV7-2 and TRBJ2-7; D ambiguous. The CDR3 runs 16 residues. V was pared by 3 bases and J by 0 bases, with 15 bases between. Germline-derived CDR1 and CDR2 are SGHTA and FQGNSA.

This chain uses TRBV6-1 with TRBJ2-4; 12 positions agree with TRBD2. The CDR3 extends over 20 amino acids. The J segment lost 7 bases and the V segment lost 2 bases, leaving 18 bases of the junction unmatched. Germline assignment: CDR1 MNHNS and CDR2 SASEGT. The CDR3 loop is CASSEYGLAGIFSGGNIQYF. Here the CDR3 DNA reads TGTGCCAGCAGTGAATATGGACTAGCGGGGATATTCTCCGGTGGGAACATTCAGTACTTC.

The rearrangement links TRBV6-1 to TRBJ1-1; tentatively, D is TRBD1 (5 bases). Looked up from germline, CDR1 is MNHNS and CDR2 is SASEGT. The length of the CDR3 is 15 residues. V was clipped by 5 bases and J by 5 bases, with 18 bases between them. CDR3 sequence (DNA): TGTGCCAGCAGTTCCGGGCGCGGGGGTCAGACTGAAGCTTTCTTT. As protein: CASSSGRGGQTEAFF.

V and J are TRBV2 and TRBJ2-5; no definite D call. Trimming removed 2 bases from V and 4 bases from J, with 5 bases in between. The CDR3 runs to 12 residues. Germline CDR1 is SNHLY and CDR2 is FYNNEI. This chain's CDR3 is CASSELSETQYF. CDR3 coding DNA: TGTGCCAGCAGTGAATTATCAGAGACCCAGTACTTC.